This T cell receptor (beta chain) was documented in a study of neurological immune-mediated disorders. General study results and limits: HTLV-1-associated myelopathy had the most TCR clonal expansion, whereas multiple sclerosis had the least (lower than in healthy controls). None of the CDR3 amino acid sequences of expanded clones were shared across subjects, and this suggested private repertoires in all groups.

This clonotype was detected many times. Antigen specificity is unknown. With 2 bases removed from V and 0 bases from J, the gap between germline ends came to 10 bases. CDR3 length: 16 residues. CDR1 is LGHNA, CDR2 YSLEER, per germline. The T cells used for sorted libraries numbered roughly 970,000, either CD4+ or CD8+. The authors made cDNA by 5'RACE with 10-nucleotide random UMIs. TCRdb processed the 5' RACE reads anew with MiXCR; each CDR3 protein has one entry. The table records around 16,000 distinct CDR3 sequences, 3% to 3.5% of them present only once. The chain uses TRBV4-3 and TRBJ2-2; no clear D. The clonotype was recovered from a woman aged 40 to 50 in good health. Specimen: CD8+ T cells from blood. CDR3 nucleotide sequence: TGCGCCAGCAGCCAAAAGGTTGCGACGAACACCGGGGAGCTGTTTTTT. Its protein is CASSQKVATNTGELFF.